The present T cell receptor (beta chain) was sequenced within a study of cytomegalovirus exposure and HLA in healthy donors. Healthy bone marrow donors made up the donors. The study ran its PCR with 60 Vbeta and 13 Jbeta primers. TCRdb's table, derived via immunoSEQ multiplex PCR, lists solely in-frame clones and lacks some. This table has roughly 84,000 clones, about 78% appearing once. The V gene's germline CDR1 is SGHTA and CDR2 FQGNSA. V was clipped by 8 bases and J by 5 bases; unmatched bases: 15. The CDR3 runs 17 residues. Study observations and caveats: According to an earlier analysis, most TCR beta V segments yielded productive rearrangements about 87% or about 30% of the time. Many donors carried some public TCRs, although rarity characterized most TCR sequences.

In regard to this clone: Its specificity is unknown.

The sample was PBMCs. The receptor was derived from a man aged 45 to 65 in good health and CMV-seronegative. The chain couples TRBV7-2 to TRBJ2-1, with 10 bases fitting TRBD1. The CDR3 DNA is TGTGCCAGCGGCTCCGTGGGGGCCGGGACAGGGGACAATGAGCAGTTCTTC. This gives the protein CASGSVGAGTGDNEQFF. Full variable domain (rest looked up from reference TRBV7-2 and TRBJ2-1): GAGVSQSPSNKVTEKGKDVELRCDPISGHTALYWYRQSLGQGLEFLIYFQGNSAPDKSGLPSDRFSAERTGGSVSTLTIQRTQQEDSAVYLCASGSVGAGTGDNEQFFGPGTRLTVL.